The 10 T cell receptor beta chains in this list originate from one sample, sequenced in a study of high-grade serous ovarian cancer treatment subgroups (dated by TCRdb to the early 2020s). Tumor samples were obtained before definitive surgery or chemotherapy. The library was prepared using the immunoSEQ multiplex PCR assay. In its TCRdb copy, this immuneACCESS table keeps in-frame sequences only and misses some clones. Where compared with another copy, unresolved V genes explain less than half of these, and the others have no known cause. The sample yields 30,000 to 40,000 clones; approximately 81% were counted once. The biggest ten clones account for about 3.3% of the sample. Input material: tumor tissue. These receptors all stem from a human donor with high-grade serous ovarian cancer.

CDR3 protein: CASSLTRLDGDTQYF. CDR3 sequence (DNA): TGTGCCAGCAGCTTAACCCGACTAGACGGGGATACGCAGTATTTT. The rearrangement uses TRBV7-2 and TRBJ2-3; D may be TRBD2 (6 bases). This CDR3 comprises 15 residues. Germline lookup yields CDR1 SGHTA and CDR2 FQGNSA. V dropped 2 bases and J dropped 6 bases, with 15 bases sitting between them.

This clone was observed a handful of times. The chain carries TRBV7-2 and TRBJ2-7; D is undetermined. The V end was cut by 5 bases, the J end by 5 bases, with 10 bases between. The CDR3 has 12 residues. Germline V gene sequence: CDR1 SGHTA, CDR2 FQGNSA. CDR3 bases: TGTGCCAGCAGCCCCTGGGGAAACGAGCAGTACTTC. It encodes CASSPWGNEQYF.

The chain combines TRBV5-1 with TRBJ2-2; D may be TRBD2 (5 bases). Germline loops: CDR1 SGHRS, CDR2 YFSETQ. Deletions cut 0 bases from V and 6 bases from J, with 12 bases between. The CDR3 is made up of 15 amino acids. CDR3 sequence reads: CASSLADFGAGELFF. The DNA for the CDR3 is TGCGCCAGCAGCTTGGCCGACTTCGGGGCCGGGGAGCTGTTTTTT.

This clone was picked up a small number of times. The rearrangement links TRBV6-5 to TRBJ1-5; a possible D gene is TRBD1 (6 bases). Trimming removed 0 bases at V and 6 bases at J, with 9 bases between. In germline, CDR1 is MNHEY, CDR2 SVGAGI. The CDR3 runs to 14 residues. The CDR3 is CASSYSGGGQPQHF. Here the CDR3 DNA reads TGTGCCAGCAGTTACTCTGGGGGCGGTCAGCCCCAGCATTTT.

The rearrangement joins TRBV19 to TRBJ1-2, with D perhaps TRBD1 (6 bases). V lost 6 bases and J 7 bases, leaving 18 bases between the germline ends. The CDR3 totals 14 residues. Germline V lookup: CDR1 LNHDA, CDR2 SQIVND (reference sequence). The CDR3 protein is CASRVGRGLVGYTF. CDR3 in DNA: TGTGCCAGTAGGGTCGGCAGGGGCTTGGTTGGCTACACCTTC.

This clone was seen once. The V gene is TRBV9, the J gene TRBJ2-1; the match to TRBD1 covers 7 bases. V lost 5 bases and J lost 9; bases outside the gene matches: 5. This CDR3 spans 12 amino acids. CDR1 is SGDLS, CDR2 YYNGEE, per germline. CDR3 sequence (DNA): TGTGCCAGCAGAGCTTCAGGGGGTGAGCAGTTCTTC. Translating it yields CASRASGGEQFF.

The rearrangement uses TRBV7-3 and TRBJ2-1; TRBD1 agrees at 7 bases. The CDR3 covers 16 residues. V trimming: 5 bases; J trimming: 5 bases; junction bases outside the gene matches: 12. Germline V lookup: CDR1 SGHTA, CDR2 FQGTGA. Here the CDR3 DNA reads TGTGCCAGCAGCGCTCATAGGGGGCGTGGGGACAATGAGCAGTTCTTC. It codes for CASSAHRGRGDNEQFF.

The V gene is TRBV5-5, the J gene TRBJ2-1; 7 bases align to TRBD2. The V gene's germline CDR1 is SGHKS and CDR2 YYEKEE (reference sequence). J lost 2 bases, V lost 4 bases, and 9 bases had no gene match. This CDR3 contains 16 residues. The CDR3 nucleotides read TGTGCCAGCAGCCGCGGGAGCGCGAGGACCTACAATGAGCAGTTCTTC. Amino acid sequence: CASSRGSARTYNEQFF.

This clone was detected only once. The V and J genes are TRBV29-1 and TRBJ2-5, with 10 bases lining up with TRBD1. Near its end, the DNA agrees better with TRBJ2-7, so the J call may be wrong. The CDR3 has 15 residues. Germline V CDR1 and CDR2: SQVTM, ANQGSEA. CDR3 in amino acids: CSVGAPGTGVDEQYF. CDR3 DNA sequence: TGCAGCGTTGGGGCGCCCGGGACAGGGGTCGACGAGCAGTACTTC.

J is TRBJ2-3 and V is TRBV9; no reliable D call. The CDR3 is 14 amino acids. V was clipped by 1 base and J by 6 bases, with 12 bases between them. CDR1 SGDLS and CDR2 YYNGEE come from the germline V gene. The CDR3 region is CASSVSLMGDTQYF. CDR3 DNA: TGTGCCAGCAGCGTATCTCTAATGGGGGATACGCAGTATTTT.